One sample yielded the 4 T cell receptor beta chains listed below, sequenced in a study of blood T cell repertoires in COVID-19. TCRdb keeps only in-frame clones here, not all; method: immunoSEQ multiplex PCR. The data hold roughly 250,000 clones, with around 90% observed a single time. Sequenced: PBMCs or T cells enriched from blood (not recorded which). The receptors stem from a woman aged 25 to 39 with acute COVID-19.

This chain joins TRBV30 and TRBJ2-5; D not certain. CDR1 GTSNPN and CDR2 SVGIG come from the germline V gene (reference sequence). The CDR3 sequence is 12 residues long. The germline V and J ends were trimmed by 3 bases and 5 bases, with 10 bases remaining between them. The DNA of the CDR3 is TGTGCCTGGAGCACAGTATCGGAGACCCAGTACTTC. Encoded protein: CAWSTVSETQYF.

This rearrangement joins TRBV7-9 to TRBJ2-7; D ambiguous. With 5 bases removed from V and 3 bases from J, the gap between germline ends came to 17 bases. The CDR3 length is 15 residues. Germline V CDR1 and CDR2: SEHNR, FQNEAQ (reference sequence). The CDR3, as DNA: TGTGCCAGCAGCCATTCCGGGTCTCCCATCTACGAGCAGTACTTC. This gives the protein CASSHSGSPIYEQYF.

The chain recombines TRBV28 with TRBJ1-1; 8 bases agree with TRBD1. The CDR3 length is 14 residues. Germline V lookup: CDR1 MDHEN, CDR2 SYDVKM. The junction had 6 bases not matched to a gene; V was cut back by 3 bases and J by 6 bases. The CDR3 region is CASSFRTGYSEAFF. The DNA for the CDR3 is TGTGCCAGCAGTTTTCGGACAGGGTACTCTGAAGCTTTCTTT.

This clone appeared a single time. The chain employs TRBV29-1 and TRBJ1-2; 8 bases map to TRBD1. The CDR3 covers 15 residues. The junction had 14 bases not matched to a gene; V was cut back by 7 bases and J by 4 bases. Per the germline V gene, CDR1 is SQVTM and CDR2 is ANQGSEA. The DNA for the CDR3 is TGCAGCGCCACTACCGCTACAGGGGGAAGCTATGGCTACACCTTC. The encoded protein is CSATTATGGSYGYTF. The full variable domain, in which reference TRBV29-1 and TRBJ1-2 provide the parts outside the CDR3, is SAVISQKPSRDICQRGTSLTIQCQVDSQVTMMFWYRQQPGQSLTLIATANQGSEATYESGFVIDKFPISRPNLTFSTLTVSNMSPEDSSIYLCSATTATGGSYGYTFGSGTRLTVV.